This T cell receptor (beta chain) was recorded in a study of shared clonotypes between healthy human individuals. Germline CDR1 reads SGHRS; CDR2 reads YFSETQ. Between the trimmed V and J ends, which lost 1 base and 3 bases, there was a span of 11 bases. This CDR3 comprises 14 residues. Using ten immunoSEQ deep assay plates, investigators sequenced unsorted PBMC DNA. Method: immunoSEQ multiplex PCR; TCRdb's copy keeps in-frame clones and lacks some. This sample carries fewer than 650,000 clones, 60% to 85% of them seen once, and the ten largest clones take 10% to 15%. The chain recombines TRBV5-1 with TRBJ2-7, with a possible D match to TRBD1 (6 bases). This receptor was obtained from a woman aged 40 to 50 in good health. Some clones in this sample may be carry-over from other donors' samples. The source material was PBMCs. Here the CDR3 reads CASSLSLRGYEQYF. The CDR3 DNA follows: TGCGCCAGCAGCTTGTCCCTCAGGGGCTACGAGCAGTACTTC.